Following are 15 T cell receptor beta chains from one sample sequenced in a study of B cell selection in AIRE deficiency. Using immunoSEQ multiplex PCR, the repertoire was profiled, and TCRdb retains in-frame clones only, with some absent. Of 20,000 to 25,000 clones listed, roughly 97% were seen once; the top ten hold around 0.3%. The sorted conventional CD4 T cells were gated as CD4+CD127+. Sequencing input: conventional CD4+ T cells sorted from PBMCs. The origin of the receptors is a human donor with AIRE deficiency.

This chain uses TRBV2 with TRBJ1-3, with 8 bases lining up with TRBD1. This CDR3 spans 16 amino acids. CDR1 SNHLY and CDR2 FYNNEI come from the germline V gene. The trim removed 4 bases at V and 2 bases at J, leaving 7 bases unmatched. In DNA, the CDR3 is TGTGCCAGCAGTGCCGGGCTACAGGGGGCTGGAAACACCATATATTTT. Translation gives CASSAGLQGAGNTIYF.

This clone was counted a single time. The chain employs TRBV30 and TRBJ2-3; D possibly uses TRBD1 or TRBD2 (5 bases each). Per the germline V gene, CDR1 is GTSNPN and CDR2 is SVGIG (reference sequence). The V end lost 2 bases, the J end lost 0 bases, and 9 bases lay between the germline ends. The CDR3 has 14 amino acids. The CDR3 sequence: CAWSPGDSTDTQYF. CDR3 DNA sequence: TGTGCCTGGAGTCCCGGGGACAGCACAGATACGCAGTATTTT.

The chain couples TRBV19 to TRBJ1-1; the D is unclear. CDR1 is LNHDA and CDR2 is SQIVND in the germline V gene (reference sequence). This CDR3 is built from 13 residues. V lost 5 bases and J 3 bases, leaving 10 bases between the germline ends. The CDR3 sequence is CASSWAGDTEAFF. As DNA, the CDR3 is TGTGCCAGTAGTTGGGCCGGGGACACTGAAGCTTTCTTT.

This chain connects TRBV11-1 to TRBJ2-7, with D perhaps TRBD1 (6 bases). V shed 3 bases and J shed 5 bases, with 11 bases lying between them. The CDR3 runs 13 residues. Germline V CDR1 and CDR2: SGHAT, FQDESV (reference sequence). CDR3 nucleotide sequence: TGTGCCAGCAGCTTGACCGGGGACAACGAGCAGTACTTC. Protein sequence: CASSLTGDNEQYF. Filled out from reference TRBV11-1 and TRBJ2-7, the complete variable domain reads EAEVAQSPRYKITEKSQAVAFWCDPISGHATLYWYRQILGQGPELLVQFQDESVVDDSQLPKDRFSAERLKGVDSTLKIQPAELGDSAMYLCASSLTGDNEQYFGPGTRLTVT.

The V call is TRBV6-1, the J call TRBJ2-7, with 7 bases that match TRBD2. The V and J ends lost 8 bases and 3 bases, in that order; junction bases with no gene match: 7. CDR1 and CDR2 (germline): MNHNS, SASEGT. The CDR3 totals 13 residues. In DNA, the CDR3 is TGTGCCAGCGAACTCCGGGGGGTCTACGAGCAGTACTTC. Its protein product is CASELRGVYEQYF.

V usage is TRBV4-3 and J usage is TRBJ1-2; TRBD1 might be the D (6 bases). CDR1 LGHNA and CDR2 YSLEER come from the germline V gene. CDR3 length equals 14 residues. V was cut by 2 bases and J by 2 bases, with 9 bases left in between. Written as DNA, the CDR3 is TGCGCCAGCAGCCAATCAGGGGTAAACTATGGCTACACCTTC. This sequence encodes CASSQSGVNYGYTF.

This clone was seen just once. The rearrangement uses TRBV6-4 and TRBJ1-6; the D gene is possibly TRBD1 (6 bases). There are 21 residues in the CDR3. V was pared by 0 bases and J by 0 bases, with 21 bases between. The germline CDR1 and CDR2 sequences are MRHNA and SNTAGT. The chain's CDR3 is CASSDSITHREESSYNSPLHF. The CDR3 region has the DNA TGTGCCAGCAGTGACTCGATAACTCACAGGGAAGAAAGCTCCTATAATTCACCCCTCCACTTT.

The J gene is TRBJ2-5, the V gene TRBV7-9, with D perhaps TRBD1 (6 bases). Trimming took 5 bases from V and 7 from J, leaving 17 bases between them. The CDR3 has 14 residues. Germline V CDR1 and CDR2: SEHNR, FQNEAQ (reference sequence). The CDR3 loop reads CASSLGQPGTTQYF. CDR3 coding DNA: TGTGCCAGCAGCCTTGGACAGCCGGGGACGACCCAGTACTTC.

The chain couples TRBV6-4 to TRBJ2-3; D tentatively fits TRBD1 or TRBD2 (7 bases each). The CDR3 runs 14 residues. From germline, CDR1 is MRHNA and CDR2 SNTAGT. V was shortened by 10 bases and J by 2 bases, with 16 bases between the two germline ends. The CDR3 loop reads CATPTGTTTDTQYF. CDR3 sequence (DNA): TGTGCCACCCCGACAGGGACTACCACAGATACGCAGTATTTT.

V and J are TRBV7-3 and TRBJ2-5, with D unclear. The V gene's germline CDR1 is SGHTA and CDR2 FQGTGA. Trimming pared 2 bases from V and 1 base from J, leaving 14 bases between. This CDR3 is built from 16 residues. The CDR3 spells CASSLRGQAFQETQYF. DNA for the CDR3: TGTGCCAGCAGCTTACGTGGGCAGGCCTTCCAAGAGACCCAGTACTTC.

This chain connects TRBV11-3 to TRBJ1-2; D call uncertain. V dropped 5 bases and J dropped 4 bases, with 14 bases sitting between them. Germline CDR1 is SGHNT and CDR2 is YENEEA. The CDR3 loop spans 14 amino acids. The CDR3: CASSPTNSFYGYTF. As DNA, the CDR3 is TGTGCCAGCAGCCCCACCAACAGCTTCTATGGCTACACCTTC.

This clone was observed once. The chain employs TRBV5-1 and TRBJ2-7; 10 bases align to TRBD2. CDR3 length equals 16 residues. The V segment lost 4 bases and the J segment 2 bases; nucleotides outside the gene matches: 9. The germline V gene encodes CDR1 SGHRS and CDR2 YFSETQ. The CDR3 DNA is TGCGCCAGCAGCCCTGGTGGGACTAGCGCCGCCTACGAGCAGTACTTC. Amino acid sequence: CASSPGGTSAAYEQYF.

The chain employs TRBV9 and TRBJ2-5, with 9 bases that match TRBD2. Germline V gene lookup returns CDR1 SGDLS and CDR2 YYNGEE. V shed 4 bases, J shed 2 bases, and the junction held 18 bases outside the gene matches. There are 19 residues in the CDR3. The CDR3 sequence is CASSPRLGGRDPIQETQYF. CDR3 nucleotide sequence: TGTGCCAGCAGCCCGAGACTCGGCGGGAGGGACCCAATTCAAGAGACCCAGTACTTC. Drawing the rest from reference TRBV9 and TRBJ2-5, the complete variable domain is DSGVTQTPKHLITATGQRVTLRCSPRSGDLSVYWYQQSLDQGLQFLIQYYNGEERAKGNILERFSAQQFPDLHSELNLSSLELGDSALYFCASSPRLGGRDPIQETQYFGPGTRLLVL.

This chain links TRBV6-5 with TRBJ1-4, with D unresolved. Germline V gives CDR1 MNHEY, CDR2 SVGAGI. Trimming stripped 5 bases from V and 4 bases from J, with 8 bases between. This CDR3 contains 13 residues. CDR3 DNA sequence: TGTGCCAGCAGTCGGGGTAATAATGAAAAACTGTTTTTT. It yields the protein CASSRGNNEKLFF.

This chain uses TRBV7-9 with TRBJ2-7; 9 positions agree with TRBD1. J gave up 5 bases and V 3 bases, and 8 bases lay outside the gene matches. CDR3 size: 15 residues. The germline gives CDR1 SEHNR, CDR2 FQNEAQ (reference sequence). The CDR3 spells CASSLGTGTLDEQYF. In DNA, the CDR3 is TGTGCCAGCAGCTTGGGGACAGGGACCCTCGACGAGCAGTACTTC.